The T cell receptor beta chain under discussion was sequenced for a study of T cells after yellow fever vaccination. In germline, CDR1 is ENHRY, CDR2 SYGVKD. This CDR3 has 15 residues. The germline V and J ends were trimmed by 4 bases and 5 bases, with 15 bases remaining between them. Synthesis of TCR cDNA relied on 5'RACE template switching, which attached a universal primer site and UMIs. TCRdb analysed the 5' RACE reads with MiXCR anew, one entry per CDR3 protein. Among 100,000 to 150,000 distinct CDR3 sequences listed, more than 5.5% were seen once. A remark on this clonotype: Its antigen is as yet unknown.

Study findings and constraints: Re-detected after boosting: most primary clones, around 97% of CD4 and 88% of CD8. Abundant clonotypes from the bulk population could get into FACS-sorted repertoires as contaminants. When the response was secondary, it was weaker but reached its peak faster, day 5 versus 15.

The V gene is TRBV10-3, the J gene TRBJ1-5, with D perhaps TRBD1 (5 bases). The source of this sequence is a man aged 18 to 29 who received the YFV17D yellow fever vaccine. Material: CD4+ T cells sorted from PBMCs, obtained about 41 days after the first yellow fever vaccination. CDR3 bases: TGTGCCATCAGTGCCGATCGGGACGGTCATCAGCCCCAGCATTTT. Translated: CAISADRDGHQPQHF.